The 27 T cell receptor beta chains below all came from one sample that was sequenced in a study of T cells in Graves' hyperthyroidism and ophthalmopathy. Regions amplified from RNA transcripts were the TCR beta CDR3 regions. The primer set for the first-round RT-PCR of the TCR CDR3 was HTBI. One entry per CDR3 protein, called by TCRdb with MiXCR from the multiplex PCR reads. The data contain some 350,000 distinct CDR3 sequences, around a sixth of them singletons. Sequencing was carried out using blood. These receptors came from a young woman with Graves' hyperthyroidism that later progressed to Graves' ophthalmopathy.

This clonotype has a count of ten or more. This chain connects TRBV30 to TRBJ2-5, with D tentatively TRBD2 (5 bases). Germline V lookup: CDR1 GTSNPN, CDR2 SVGIG (reference sequence). V was clipped by 2 bases and J by 9 bases, with 16 bases between them. There are 13 residues in the CDR3. The CDR3 protein is CAWSPPAVRAQYF. CDR3 in DNA: TGTGCCTGGAGTCCCCCGGCAGTGAGGGCCCAGTACTTC.

This clonotype was seen more than once but under ten times. The chain carries TRBV9 and TRBJ2-1; TRBD2 agrees at 9 bases. J lost 3 bases, V lost 4 bases, and 8 bases had no gene match. Germline CDR1 reads SGDLS; CDR2 reads YYNGEE. The CDR3 has 16 residues. The CDR3 reads CASSNGTSLIYNEQFF. CDR3 sequence (DNA): TGTGCCAGCAGCAATGGGACTAGCCTAATCTACAATGAGCAGTTCTTC.

At least ten counts were recorded for this clonotype. This chain connects TRBV18 to TRBJ2-3; 8 bases are a match to TRBD2. Trimming cost V 2 bases and J 5 bases; bases outside gene matches: 6. This CDR3 is built from 15 residues. Germline loops: CDR1 KGHSH, CDR2 LQKENI. The CDR3 here is CASSPRGLARDTQYF. CDR3 DNA: TGTGCCAGCTCACCAAGAGGACTAGCTAGAGATACGCAGTATTTT. The whole variable domain, remainder taken from reference TRBV18 and TRBJ2-3, is NAGVMQNPRHLVRRRGQEARLRCSPMKGHSHVYWYRQLPEEGLKFMVYLQKENIIDESGMPKERFSAEFPKEGPSILRIQQVVRGDSAAYFCASSPRGLARDTQYFGPGTRLTVL.

This clonotype was detected many times. The rearrangement joins TRBV7-9 to TRBJ2-7; 7 nucleotides agree with TRBD1. Losses at the gene ends were 7 bases for V and 3 bases for J; bases not matched to a gene: 6. Germline V gene sequence: CDR1 SEHNR, CDR2 FQNEAQ (reference sequence). This CDR3 has 13 amino acids. As DNA, the CDR3 is TGTGCCAGCAAGCATTCAGGGGGCTACGAGCAGTACTTC. Its translation is CASKHSGGYEQYF.

This clonotype was observed a single time. V usage is TRBV7-9 and J usage is TRBJ2-7; D not resolved. This CDR3 spans 15 amino acids. Per germline, CDR1 SEHNR and CDR2 FQNEAQ (reference sequence). The V end lost 3 bases, the J end lost 0 bases, and 12 bases lay between the germline ends. The CDR3 sequence: CASSFGPLTSYEQYF. The DNA for the CDR3 is TGTGCCAGCAGCTTCGGACCGCTAACCTCCTACGAGCAGTACTTC.

This clonotype has a count of ten or more. This sequence joins TRBV28 and TRBJ2-2; 9 bases align to TRBD1. V lost 5 bases, J lost 1 base, and 2 bases stayed unmatched. In germline, CDR1 is MDHEN, CDR2 SYDVKM. The CDR3 is made up of 15 amino acids. The CDR3 region has the DNA TGTGCCAGCAGTACGACAGGGGGGAACACCGGGGAGCTGTTTTTT. Protein sequence: CASSTTGGNTGELFF.

This clonotype was seen repeatedly, ten times or more. The chain uses TRBV12-3 or TRBV12-4 and TRBJ2-5; unclear D gene. The CDR3 loop spans 15 amino acids. Trimming left V 3 bases short and J 2 bases short, with 13 bases between. DNA of the CDR3: TGTGCCAGCAGTTTTCTGCCATGGCAGCAAGAGACCCAGTACTTC. It specifies CASSFLPWQQETQYF.

This clonotype was observed many times. The chain links TRBV5-5 to TRBJ2-1; 7 bases fit TRBD2. Unmatched junction bases numbered 15, after V lost 4 bases and J lost 8 bases. This CDR3 comprises 16 residues. Germline V gene sequence: CDR1 SGHKS, CDR2 YYEKEE (reference sequence). As DNA, the CDR3 is TGTGCCAGCAGCGTTCGGCTAGCGGTCGGTAATGATGAGCAGTTCTTC. Translation: CASSVRLAVGNDEQFF.

This clonotype was seen at least ten times. V usage is TRBV7-2 and J usage is TRBJ2-7, with 7 bases matching TRBD1. V gave up 5 bases and J gave up 7 bases; unmatched junction bases: 23. The CDR3 is made up of 18 amino acids. Germline V gene lookup returns CDR1 SGHTA and CDR2 FQGNSA. The CDR3 spells CASSLEKRGAKGAREQYF. CDR3 nucleotides: TGTGCCAGCAGCCTCGAAAAACGTGGTGCGAAGGGGGCGCGGGAGCAGTACTTC.

The V gene is TRBV2, the J gene TRBJ1-5; 8 bases align to TRBD1. The trim removed 10 bases at V and 6 bases at J, leaving 8 bases unmatched. This CDR3 comprises 13 residues. From germline, CDR1 is SNHLY and CDR2 FYNNEI. The chain's CDR3 is CATSTGGGQPQHF. In DNA form, the CDR3 reads TGTGCCACCTCCACAGGGGGTGGTCAGCCCCAGCATTTT.

Many counts were recorded for this clonotype. V usage is TRBV5-1 and J usage is TRBJ2-1; tentative D call: TRBD2 (6 bases). The CDR3 length is 15 residues. Trimming shortened V by 7 bases and J by 4 bases, and 18 bases separated the two germline ends. In germline, CDR1 is SGHRS, CDR2 YFSETQ. CDR3 sequence: CASGLLAVDYNEQFF. The CDR3 region has the DNA TGCGCCAGCGGCCTGTTAGCGGTCGATTACAATGAGCAGTTCTTC.

This clonotype was seen many times. The chain is built from TRBV5-6 and TRBJ2-3; possible D gene TRBD2, 5 bases. V lost 0 bases and J 0 bases, leaving 11 bases between the germline ends. Per the germline V gene, CDR1 is SGHDT and CDR2 is YYEEEE. The CDR3 extends over 16 amino acids. The CDR3 here is CASSLVWEQSTDTQYF. CDR3 DNA sequence: TGTGCCAGCAGCTTGGTATGGGAGCAGAGCACAGATACGCAGTATTTT.

This clonotype was counted many times. The chain combines TRBV20-1 with TRBJ1-2, with 8 bases aligning to TRBD1. The CDR3 contains 16 residues. V gave up 4 bases and J gave up 4 bases; unmatched junction bases: 14. Germline values: CDR1 DFQATT, CDR2 SNEGSKA (reference sequence). DNA of the CDR3: TGCAGTGCTAACGGAGGAAATAACAGGGGGGGCTATGGCTACACCTTC. This translates into CSANGGNNRGGYGYTF.

The chain couples TRBV24-1 to TRBJ2-3, with 8 bases aligning to TRBD2. This CDR3 comprises 16 residues. Germline trimming cut 5 bases from V and 4 bases from J; bases unmatched to any gene: 10. Germline CDR1 is KGHDR and CDR2 is SFDVKD. CDR3 residues: CATSGGAGGESDTQYF. The CDR3 DNA reads as TGTGCCACCAGTGGCGGGGCGGGAGGAGAGTCAGATACGCAGTATTTT.

Many counts were recorded for this clonotype. This chain links TRBV20-1 with TRBJ2-5, with D possibly being TRBD2 (6 bases). Germline V gene lookup returns CDR1 DFQATT and CDR2 SNEGSKA (reference sequence). The CDR3 has 15 residues. The germline V and J ends were trimmed by 0 bases and 2 bases, with 13 bases remaining between them. The CDR3 reads CSARDVADAQETQYF. In DNA form, the CDR3 reads TGCAGTGCTAGAGACGTAGCGGATGCACAAGAGACCCAGTACTTC.

This clonotype came up once. The V and J genes are TRBV19 and TRBJ2-1; a weak D match, TRBD1 (6 bases). The CDR3 has 14 amino acids. Trimming shortened V by 5 bases and J by 7 bases, and 15 bases separated the two germline ends. Germline CDR1 and CDR2: LNHDA and SQIVND (reference sequence). CDR3 in DNA: TGTGCCAGTAGTCTAAGGGGACACGGGAATGAGCAGTTCTTC. Protein: CASSLRGHGNEQFF.

This clonotype appeared a few times. J is TRBJ1-5 and V is TRBV27; D gene ambiguous. Trimming pared 5 bases from V and 1 base from J, leaving 6 bases between. From germline, CDR1 is MNHEY and CDR2 SMNVEV (reference sequence). The CDR3 runs to 13 residues. In DNA, the CDR3 is TGTGCCAGCAGTGGCCAGAGCAATCAGCCCCAGCATTTT. Amino acid sequence: CASSGQSNQPQHF.

In this sample, this clonotype turned up many times. J is TRBJ2-7 and V is TRBV12-3 or TRBV12-4, with D perhaps matching TRBD2 (5 bases). The CDR3 is made up of 15 amino acids. V dropped 3 bases and J dropped 0 bases, with 12 bases sitting between them. CDR3 in DNA: TGTGCCAGCAGTTTTGTTGCAGGACTCTCCTACGAGCAGTACTTC. Amino acids: CASSFVAGLSYEQYF.

Remarks on this clonotype: With a much larger clone just one base away, this may be a read error. This chain joins TRBV20-1 and TRBJ2-1; TRBD2 matches 7 bases. CDR1 DFQATT and CDR2 SNEGSKA come from the germline V gene (reference sequence). The CDR3 spans 14 residues. V lost 5 bases to trimming and J lost 9 bases; unmatched junction nucleotides: 13. The CDR3 region is CSALTSRRIGEQFF. CDR3 sequence (DNA): TGCAGTGCTCTGACTAGCAGGAGGATCGGTGAGCAGTTCTTC.

V and J are TRBV9 and TRBJ2-7, with D perhaps being TRBD1 or TRBD2 (5 bases each). Deletions cut 8 bases from V and 3 bases from J, with 18 bases between. This CDR3 comprises 14 residues. Germline V CDR1 and CDR2: SGDLS, YYNGEE. The CDR3 here is CARWPFGAHYEQYF. CDR3 bases: TGTGCCAGATGGCCCTTCGGGGCCCACTACGAGCAGTACTTC.

This clonotype has ten or more counts. This rearrangement joins TRBV24-1 to TRBJ2-3; 11 bases are shared with TRBD2. Germline-derived CDR1 and CDR2 are KGHDR and SFDVKD. CDR3 size: 16 residues. Losses at the gene ends were 3 bases for V and 7 bases for J; bases not matched to a gene: 8. CDR3 in DNA: TGTGCCACCAGTGATCCCACTAGCGGGAGTTCCAATACGCAGTATTTT. Translated: CATSDPTSGSSNTQYF.

There are a few counts of this clonotype. The chain uses TRBV27 and TRBJ2-5; 14 bases line up with TRBD2. Germline V CDR1 and CDR2: MNHEY, SMNVEV (reference sequence). V lost 7 bases and J lost 4; bases outside the gene matches: 14. CDR3 length equals 18 residues. CDR3 sequence reads: CASTATSGRAGFGETQYF. CDR3 nucleotide sequence: TGTGCCAGCACCGCGACTAGCGGGAGGGCCGGGTTTGGAGAGACCCAGTACTTC.

This clonotype has a handful of counts. The V call is TRBV15, the J call TRBJ2-2; TRBD1 matches at 7 bases. V gave up 4 bases and J gave up 0 bases; unmatched junction bases: 2. This CDR3 contains 15 residues. Germline CDR1 LNHNV, CDR2 YYDKDF (reference sequence). The CDR3 loop reads CATSTDRSNTGELFF. Written as DNA, the CDR3 is TGTGCCACCAGCACGGACAGGTCGAACACCGGGGAGCTGTTTTTT. Full variable domain (missing parts from reference TRBV15 and TRBJ2-2): DAMVIQNPRYQVTQFGKPVTLSCSQTLNHNVMYWYQQKSSQAPKLLFHYYDKDFNNEADTPDNFQSRRPNTSFCFLDIRSPGLGDTAMYLCATSTDRSNTGELFFGEGSRLTVL.

This clonotype was observed a few times. This rearrangement joins TRBV28 to TRBJ2-1, with TRBD1 as a possible D gene (5 bases). Germline assignment: CDR1 MDHEN and CDR2 SYDVKM. CDR3 length: 13 amino acids. Trimming stripped 6 bases from V and 15 bases from J, with 21 bases between. This CDR3 reads CASRPPLTGFWFF. CDR3 bases: TGTGCCAGCAGACCTCCCCTTACAGGATTTTGGTTCTTC.

The gene calls are TRBV6-5 and TRBJ2-1; a possible D gene is TRBD2 (6 bases). Trimming shortened V by 4 bases and J by 4 bases, and 11 bases separated the two germline ends. The length of the CDR3 is 14 residues. Germline V gives CDR1 MNHEY, CDR2 SVGAGI. CDR3 sequence (DNA): TGTGCCAGCAGTTCGGGGGAGAGTTACAATGAGCAGTTCTTC. This encodes CASSSGESYNEQFF.

This clonotype appeared many times. This chain joins TRBV20-1 and TRBJ2-2, with TRBD1 as a possible D gene (6 bases). V lost 6 bases, J lost 0 bases, and 14 bases lay in between. The germline CDR1 and CDR2 sequences are DFQATT and SNEGSKA (reference sequence). The CDR3 totals 15 residues. CDR3 bases: TGCAGTGCCCAGAAAGGGGGTACGAACACCGGGGAGCTGTTTTTT. Translating gives CSAQKGGTNTGELFF.

This clonotype was detected many times. J is TRBJ2-7 and V is TRBV5-1; 7 nucleotides align to TRBD1. This CDR3 region has 14 residues. The germline V gene encodes CDR1 SGHRS and CDR2 YFSETQ. V trimming: 4 bases; J trimming: 2 bases; junction bases outside the gene matches: 6. The CDR3 loop reads CASSKGDSTYEQYF. CDR3 coding DNA: TGCGCCAGCAGCAAGGGGGACAGCACCTACGAGCAGTACTTC.